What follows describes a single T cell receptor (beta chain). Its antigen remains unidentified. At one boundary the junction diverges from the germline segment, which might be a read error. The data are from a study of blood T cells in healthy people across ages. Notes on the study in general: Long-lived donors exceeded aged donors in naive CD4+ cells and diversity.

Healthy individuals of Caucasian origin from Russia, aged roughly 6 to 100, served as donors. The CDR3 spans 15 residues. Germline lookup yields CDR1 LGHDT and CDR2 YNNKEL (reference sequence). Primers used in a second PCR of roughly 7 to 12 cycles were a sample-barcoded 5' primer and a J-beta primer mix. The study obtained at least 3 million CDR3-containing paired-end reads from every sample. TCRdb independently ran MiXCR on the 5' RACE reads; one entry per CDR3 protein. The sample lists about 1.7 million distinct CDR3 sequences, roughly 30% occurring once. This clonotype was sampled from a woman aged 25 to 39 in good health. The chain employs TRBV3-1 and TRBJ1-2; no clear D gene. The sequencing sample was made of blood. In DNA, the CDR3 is TGTGCCAGCAGCCAAGGTGGATACAGTTACTATGGCCACACCTTC. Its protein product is CASSQGGYSYYGHTF.